The 22 T cell receptor beta chains reported below all come from one sample, sequenced in a study of cytomegalovirus exposure and HLA in healthy donors. 13 Jbeta primers and 60 Vbeta primers were used for the PCR. Measured with immunoSEQ multiplex PCR; TCRdb has only the in-frame clones, and not every one. Among about 88,000 clones listed, over 80% were seen once. The sample comprised PBMCs. These receptors originate from a man aged 18 to 30 in good health and CMV-seronegative.

This clone appeared a few times. This chain connects TRBV28 to TRBJ1-5; weak D call: TRBD1 (5 bases). The germline CDR1 and CDR2 sequences are MDHEN and SYDVKM. This CDR3 is built from 14 residues. V gave up 2 bases and J gave up 7 bases, with 12 bases separating them. The DNA for the CDR3 is TGTGCCAGCAGTTTAGTCGGGGGAGGACAGCCCCAGCATTTT. Translation: CASSLVGGGQPQHF.

The V and J genes are TRBV4-2 and TRBJ2-3, with 9 bases that match TRBD2. The germline CDR1 and CDR2 sequences are LGHNA and YNFKEQ. This CDR3 contains 16 residues. With V trimmed by 8 bases and J by 3 bases, 12 bases remained unmatched. The CDR3 DNA follows: TGTGCCAGCCGTGCGGGGGGGCTCCAAGGAACAGATACGCAGTATTTT. Protein product: CASRAGGLQGTDTQYF.

The chain carries TRBV7-3 and TRBJ2-2; D remains ambiguous. The CDR3 length is 15 residues. The germline V and J ends were trimmed by 3 bases and 0 bases, with 8 bases remaining between them. The germline CDR1 and CDR2 sequences are SGHTA and FQGTGA. CDR3 nucleotides: TGTGCCAGCAGCTTGATTCAGGCGAACACCGGGGAGCTGTTTTTT. It yields the protein CASSLIQANTGELFF.

The CDR3 here is CASSCRATNEKLFF. For the CDR3, the DNA is TGTGCCAGCAGCTGCAGGGCAACTAATGAAAAACTGTTTTTT. V is TRBV5-7 and J is TRBJ1-4, with D perhaps matching TRBD1 (5 bases). TRBV5-7 is assigned to the ORF class and has an uncertain function. The CDR3 is 14 amino acids. The ends were cut back, 3 bases at V and 0 bases at J, with 6 bases in the middle.

The V call is TRBV2, the J call TRBJ2-2; tentatively, D is TRBD2 (5 bases). CDR1 is SNHLY, CDR2 FYNNEI, per germline. V was cut by 4 bases and J by 6 bases, with 15 bases left in between. The CDR3 spans 15 residues. The CDR3 coding sequence is TGTGCCAGCAGTGTAGAATTGAGGGCCCCCGGGGAGCTGTTTTTT. Translated, it gives CASSVELRAPGELFF.

The chain employs TRBV6-1 and TRBJ2-4, with a tentative D call TRBD2 (6 bases). The germline gives CDR1 MNHNS, CDR2 SASEGT. The CDR3 consists of 18 residues. With 2 bases removed from V and 3 bases from J, the gap between germline ends came to 20 bases. CDR3 coding DNA: TGTGCCAGCAGTGAACTCGAGGCCCCGGGACTGGGCAAAAACATTCAGTACTTC. Translated: CASSELEAPGLGKNIQYF.

The chain employs TRBV5-4 and TRBJ2-1, with 11 positions matching TRBD2. The CDR3 is made up of 17 amino acids. The germline CDR1 and CDR2 sequences are SGHNT and YYREEE (reference sequence). V shed 2 bases and J 3 bases; nucleotides not matched to a gene: 7. CDR3 bases: TGTGCCAGCAGCTTACTGATACTAGCGGGAGACTACAATGAGCAGTTCTTC. Its protein product is CASSLLILAGDYNEQFF.

The genes are TRBV7-2 and TRBJ2-6; weak D call: TRBD1 (6 bases). V lost 5 bases and J 0 bases, leaving 17 bases between the germline ends. The CDR3 is 18 residues long. Germline V gene sequence: CDR1 SGHTA, CDR2 FQGNSA. CDR3 coding DNA: TGTGCCAGCAGCCACCTGACAGGACCGCTCTCTGGGGCCAACGTCCTGACTTTC. This sequence encodes CASSHLTGPLSGANVLTF.

This rearrangement joins TRBV6-5 to TRBJ1-2; D is perhaps TRBD1 (6 bases). Trimming took 4 bases from V and 0 from J, leaving 12 bases between them. Germline loops: CDR1 MNHEY, CDR2 SVGAGI. The CDR3 covers 15 residues. CDR3 protein: CASSLATGANYGYTF. The CDR3 region has the DNA TGTGCCAGCAGTTTGGCGACAGGAGCTAACTATGGCTACACCTTC.

The chain joins TRBV11-2 to TRBJ2-1; D gene uncertain. The V end lost 5 bases, the J end lost 2 bases, and 10 bases lay between the germline ends. This CDR3 is built from 14 residues. In germline, CDR1 is SGHAT, CDR2 FQNNGV. CDR3 protein: CASSPLGAYNEQFF. Here the CDR3 DNA reads TGTGCCAGCAGCCCGCTGGGCGCCTACAATGAGCAGTTCTTC.

This chain uses TRBV18 with TRBJ1-4, with D hard to call. V was trimmed by 0 bases and J by 8 bases, leaving 7 bases between them. This CDR3 has 13 amino acids. In germline, CDR1 is KGHSH, CDR2 LQKENI. The CDR3 bases are TGTGCCAGCTCACCACCGAGTTGGGAAAAACTGTTTTTT. Its protein is CASSPPSWEKLFF.

The J gene is TRBJ2-3, the V gene TRBV7-3; TRBD2 matches at 8 bases. The CDR3 loop spans 15 amino acids. Germline CDR1 SGHTA, CDR2 FQGTGA. J lost 2 bases, V lost 5 bases, and 6 bases had no gene match. CDR3 coding DNA: TGTGCCAGCAGCCGGGGGGGGAGGCTCACAGATACGCAGTATTTT. Its protein is CASSRGGRLTDTQYF.

The chain is built from TRBV7-8 and TRBJ2-1; TRBD2 matches at 9 bases. The germline V gene encodes CDR1 SGHVS and CDR2 FQNEAQ. With V trimmed by 3 bases and J by 6 bases, 9 bases remained unmatched. This CDR3 is built from 16 residues. CDR3 amino acids: CASSFRLAGIGNEQFF. The CDR3, as DNA: TGTGCCAGCAGCTTTCGGCTAGCGGGAATCGGCAATGAGCAGTTCTTC.

The V gene is TRBV11-3, the J gene TRBJ2-2; TRBD1 agrees at 7 bases. Per the germline V gene, CDR1 is SGHNT and CDR2 is YENEEA. V dropped 1 base and J dropped 6; count of bases not matched to a gene: 2. CDR3 length: 14 amino acids. The CDR3 region is CASSLGQGPGELFF. CDR3 DNA sequence: TGTGCCAGCAGCTTAGGACAGGGTCCCGGGGAGCTGTTTTTT.

The DNA for the CDR3 is TGTGCCAGCAGCAAATGGGGGACAGGGGTTATCAATCAGCCCCAGCATTTT. Protein sequence: CASSKWGTGVINQPQHF. The V gene is TRBV21-1, the J gene TRBJ1-5; the table calls TRBD1, which could not be checked here. TRBV21-1 is given as a pseudogene. This CDR3 is built from 17 residues.

The chain is built from TRBV5-1 and TRBJ2-2; tentatively, D is TRBD1 (6 bases). The CDR3 sequence is 14 residues long. Germline assignment: CDR1 SGHRS and CDR2 YFSETQ. Trimming removed 2 bases at V and 4 bases at J, with 9 bases between. Written as DNA, the CDR3 is TGCGCCAGCAGCTTAACAGGGAGCACCGGGGAGCTGTTTTTT. Protein product: CASSLTGSTGELFF.

J is TRBJ2-7 and V is TRBV2; 7 bases line up with TRBD1. CDR1 is SNHLY, CDR2 FYNNEI, per germline. The CDR3 is 14 residues long. V lost 2 bases and J lost 4; bases outside the gene matches: 5. The CDR3 sequence: CASSEYRGPYEQYF. The CDR3 nucleotides are TGTGCCAGCAGTGAATATAGGGGGCCTTACGAGCAGTACTTC.

This sequence joins TRBV2 and TRBJ2-2; 9 positions match TRBD1. The germline V gene encodes CDR1 SNHLY and CDR2 FYNNEI. This CDR3 is 15 amino acids long. V lost 9 bases to trimming and J lost 5 bases; unmatched junction nucleotides: 10. The CDR3 sequence: CASLGAGTGTGELFF. Written as DNA, the CDR3 is TGTGCCAGTCTCGGAGCGGGGACAGGGACCGGGGAGCTGTTTTTT. Filled out from reference TRBV2 and TRBJ2-2, the complete variable domain reads EPEVTQTPSHQVTQMGQEVILRCVPISNHLYFYWYRQILGQKVEFLVSFYNNEISEKSEIFDDQFSVERPDGSNFTLKIRSTKLEDSAMYFCASLGAGTGTGELFFGEGSRLTVL.

The chain carries TRBV27 and TRBJ1-2, with D maybe TRBD1 (5 bases). Trimming shortened V by 5 bases and J by 0 bases, and 13 bases separated the two germline ends. Germline V lookup: CDR1 MNHEY, CDR2 SMNVEV (reference sequence). The CDR3 runs to 15 residues. The CDR3 sequence is CASSPKRGANYGYTF. The CDR3 nucleotides are TGTGCCAGCAGTCCCAAACGGGGGGCTAACTATGGCTACACCTTC.

This chain joins TRBV28 and TRBJ2-7; D possibly corresponds to TRBD1 (6 bases). V was cut by 4 bases and J by 7 bases, with 23 bases left in between. CDR3 size: 16 residues. Germline lookup yields CDR1 MDHEN and CDR2 SYDVKM. DNA of the CDR3: TGTGCCAGCAGTTCCCCGAGGGGGAGTAGCCTTTTAGAGCAGTACTTC. It encodes CASSSPRGSSLLEQYF.

The CDR3 bases are TGCGCCAGCAGCCGAGGGAATGAGCAGTTCTTC. This translates into CASSRGNEQFF. The chain combines TRBV5-1 with TRBJ2-1, with D tentatively TRBD2 (5 bases). The CDR3 has 11 amino acids. Germline assignment: CDR1 SGHRS and CDR2 YFSETQ. V shed 4 bases and J shed 7 bases, with 6 bases lying between them.

V gene TRBV19 combines with J gene TRBJ1-2, with D possibly matching TRBD1 (5 bases). V was cut by 5 bases and J by 2 bases, with 9 bases left in between. Germline CDR1 LNHDA, CDR2 SQIVND (reference sequence). The CDR3 loop spans 13 amino acids. The CDR3 nucleotides are TGTGCCAGTAGTCGGGGACTAAACTATGGCTACACCTTC. This codes for CASSRGLNYGYTF.